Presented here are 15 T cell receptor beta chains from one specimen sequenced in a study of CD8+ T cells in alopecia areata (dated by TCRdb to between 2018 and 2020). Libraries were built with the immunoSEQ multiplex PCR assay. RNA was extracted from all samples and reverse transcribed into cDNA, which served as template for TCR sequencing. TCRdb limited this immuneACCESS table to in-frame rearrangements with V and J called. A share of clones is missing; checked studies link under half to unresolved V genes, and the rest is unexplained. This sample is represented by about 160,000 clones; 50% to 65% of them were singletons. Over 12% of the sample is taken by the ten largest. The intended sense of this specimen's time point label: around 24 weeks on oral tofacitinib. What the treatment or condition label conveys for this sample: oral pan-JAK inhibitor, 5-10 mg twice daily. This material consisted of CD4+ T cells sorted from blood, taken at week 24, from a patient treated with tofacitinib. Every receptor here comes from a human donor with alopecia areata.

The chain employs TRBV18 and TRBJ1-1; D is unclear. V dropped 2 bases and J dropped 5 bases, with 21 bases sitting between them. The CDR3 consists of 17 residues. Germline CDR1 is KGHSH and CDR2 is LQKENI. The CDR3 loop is CASSPRRARTLGTEAFF. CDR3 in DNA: TGTGCCAGCTCACCAAGAAGGGCCAGAACGTTGGGTACTGAAGCTTTCTTT.

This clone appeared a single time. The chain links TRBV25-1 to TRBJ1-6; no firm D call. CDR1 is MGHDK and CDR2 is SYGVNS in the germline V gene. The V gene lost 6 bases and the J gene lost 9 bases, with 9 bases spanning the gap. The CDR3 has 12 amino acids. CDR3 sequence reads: CASRLNRSPLHF. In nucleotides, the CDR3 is TGTGCCAGCAGGCTAAACCGTTCACCCCTCCACTTT.

In DNA, the CDR3 is TGTGCCAGCAGACTCCGGACCGAGCGTAGCTACACCTTC. Amino acids: CASRLRTERSYTF. V is TRBV6-5 and J is TRBJ1-2; D is uncertain. V lost 6 bases and J 9 bases, leaving 17 bases between the germline ends. The CDR3 runs 13 residues. The germline CDR1 and CDR2 sequences are MNHEY and SVGAGI.

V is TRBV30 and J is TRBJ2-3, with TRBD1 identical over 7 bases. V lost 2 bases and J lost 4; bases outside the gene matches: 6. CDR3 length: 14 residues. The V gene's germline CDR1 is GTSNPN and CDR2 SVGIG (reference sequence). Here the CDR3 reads CAWSKATGADTQYF. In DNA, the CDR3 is TGTGCCTGGAGTAAAGCCACAGGGGCAGATACGCAGTATTTT.

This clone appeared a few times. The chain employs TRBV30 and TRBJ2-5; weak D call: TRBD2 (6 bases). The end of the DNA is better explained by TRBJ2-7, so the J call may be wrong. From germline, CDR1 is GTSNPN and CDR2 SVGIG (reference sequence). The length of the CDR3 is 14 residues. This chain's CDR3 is CAWGTGTPSYEQYF. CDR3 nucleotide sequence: TGTGCCTGGGGAACCGGGACTCCTTCCTACGAGCAGTACTTC.

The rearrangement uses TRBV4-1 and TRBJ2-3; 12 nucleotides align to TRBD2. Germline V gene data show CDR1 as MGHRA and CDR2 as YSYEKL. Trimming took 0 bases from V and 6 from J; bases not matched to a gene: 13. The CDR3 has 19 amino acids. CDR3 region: CASSQDPPSGGAVGDTQYF. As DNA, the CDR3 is TGCGCCAGCAGCCAAGATCCCCCTAGCGGGGGGGCCGTGGGTGATACGCAGTATTTT.

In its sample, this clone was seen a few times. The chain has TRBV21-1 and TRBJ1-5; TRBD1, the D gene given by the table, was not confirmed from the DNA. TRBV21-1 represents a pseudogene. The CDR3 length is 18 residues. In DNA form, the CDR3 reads TGTGCCAGCAGCCCTCGGGACAGGGGGGGGTATAGCAATCAGCCCCAGCATTTT. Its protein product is CASSPRDRGGYSNQPQHF.

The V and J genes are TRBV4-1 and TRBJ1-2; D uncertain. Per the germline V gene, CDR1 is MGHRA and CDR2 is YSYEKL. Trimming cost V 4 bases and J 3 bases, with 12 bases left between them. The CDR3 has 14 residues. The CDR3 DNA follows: TGCGCCAGCAGCCGGGTTGGGGAAGACTATGGCTACACCTTC. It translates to CASSRVGEDYGYTF.

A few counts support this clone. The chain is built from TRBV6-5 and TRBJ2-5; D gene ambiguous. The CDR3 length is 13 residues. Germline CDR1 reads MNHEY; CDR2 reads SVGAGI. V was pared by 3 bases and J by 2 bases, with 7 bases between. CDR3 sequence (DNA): TGTGCCAGCAGTTATGACGTGCAAGAGACCCAGTACTTC. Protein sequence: CASSYDVQETQYF.

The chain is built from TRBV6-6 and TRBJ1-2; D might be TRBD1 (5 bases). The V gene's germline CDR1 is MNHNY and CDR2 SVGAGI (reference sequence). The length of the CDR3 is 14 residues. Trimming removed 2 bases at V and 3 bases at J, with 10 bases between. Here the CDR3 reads CASSYTGGDYGYTF. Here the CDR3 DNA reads TGTGCCAGCAGTTACACGGGAGGGGACTATGGCTACACCTTC.

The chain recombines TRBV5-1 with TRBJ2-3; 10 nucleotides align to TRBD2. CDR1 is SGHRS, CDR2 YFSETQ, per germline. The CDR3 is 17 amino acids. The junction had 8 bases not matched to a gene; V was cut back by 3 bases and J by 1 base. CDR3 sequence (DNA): TGCGCCAGCAGCTCTTCTATAGCGGGGGGAGGCACAGATACGCAGTATTTT. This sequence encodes CASSSSIAGGGTDTQYF.

CDR3 residues: CASSRQGPGGYTF. CDR3 nucleotides: TGTGCCAGCAGCAGACAGGGTCCGGGGGGCTACACCTTC. V and J are TRBV9 and TRBJ1-2; TRBD1 agrees at 7 bases. V shed 4 bases, J shed 8 bases, and the junction held 8 bases outside the gene matches. The germline V gene has CDR1 SGDLS and CDR2 YYNGEE. The CDR3 is made up of 13 amino acids.

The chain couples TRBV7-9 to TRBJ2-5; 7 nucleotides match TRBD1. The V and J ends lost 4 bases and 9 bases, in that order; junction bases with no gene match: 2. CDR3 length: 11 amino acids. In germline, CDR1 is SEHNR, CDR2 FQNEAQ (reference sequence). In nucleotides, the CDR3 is TGTGCCAGCAGCTCCACAGGGGCCCAGTACTTC. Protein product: CASSSTGAQYF.

CDR3 sequence (DNA): TGTGCCAGCACCGACAGGGGTGGCTACACCTTC. Protein product: CASTDRGGYTF. The gene calls are TRBV6-5 and TRBJ1-2; 8 nucleotides line up with TRBD1. The CDR3 contains 11 residues. Germline CDR1 MNHEY, CDR2 SVGAGI. J lost 7 bases, V lost 7 bases, and 2 bases had no gene match.

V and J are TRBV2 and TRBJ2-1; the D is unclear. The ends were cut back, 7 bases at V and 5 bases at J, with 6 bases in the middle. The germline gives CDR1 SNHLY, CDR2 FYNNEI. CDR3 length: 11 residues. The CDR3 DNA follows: TGTGCCAGCAACCTCGACAATGAGCAGTTCTTC. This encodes CASNLDNEQFF.